Detailed here is one T cell receptor beta chain. Its cognate antigen is unknown. With a much larger clone just one base away, this may be a read error. The data derive from a study of identical twins. The CDR3 covers 12 residues. Trimming took 7 bases from V and 8 from J, leaving 12 bases between them. Germline-derived CDR1 and CDR2 are MNHEY and SVGEGT. Broader study findings: Carriage of fewer insertions was seen in abundant cord blood beta clonotypes, whereas memory repertoires showed none.

TCRdb reprocessed the 5' RACE reads with MiXCR, giving one entry per CDR3 protein. The sample holds fewer than 900,000 distinct CDR3 sequences; 20% to 25% are singletons and the top ten take 4% to 4.5%. This same sample was also taken into another study, of T cells expressing NK-cell markers.

This chain links TRBV6-2 or TRBV6-3 with TRBJ2-1; D not certain. The sample was PBMCs. This receptor was identified in a woman under 30 in good health. The CDR3: CASTLPHYEQFF. Written as DNA, the CDR3 is TGTGCCAGCACCCTGCCCCATTATGAGCAGTTCTTC.